This T cell receptor beta chain was sequenced in a study of shared clonotypes between healthy human individuals. Findings of the study overall: Naive subsets typically showed greater estimated richness than memory subsets.

About this clone: The target antigen is unknown.

The length of the CDR3 is 13 residues. V lost 4 bases, J lost 5 bases, and 9 bases lay in between. Germline values: CDR1 SGDLS, CDR2 YYNGEE. Researchers ran the assay at a deep level. Here immunoSEQ multiplex PCR was the method, and the copy in TCRdb shows in-frame clones only, minus some. The sample consists of 800,000 to 950,000 clones, about 96% of them appearing once. Naive CD8 populations comprised CD45RO-negative cells positively selected for CCR7, excluding terminally differentiated effector memory CD45RA+ cells. Among the donors, all were Caucasian adults who lived in Nashville, Tennessee. The TCR sequence derives from a man aged 25-40 years in good health. The sequenced sample was naive CD8+ T cells sorted from blood. V usage is TRBV9 and J usage is TRBJ2-2; tentatively, D is TRBD1 (6 bases). CDR3 protein: CASSPQGTGELFF. Written as DNA, the CDR3 is TGTGCCAGCAGCCCCCAGGGGACCGGGGAGCTGTTTTTT.